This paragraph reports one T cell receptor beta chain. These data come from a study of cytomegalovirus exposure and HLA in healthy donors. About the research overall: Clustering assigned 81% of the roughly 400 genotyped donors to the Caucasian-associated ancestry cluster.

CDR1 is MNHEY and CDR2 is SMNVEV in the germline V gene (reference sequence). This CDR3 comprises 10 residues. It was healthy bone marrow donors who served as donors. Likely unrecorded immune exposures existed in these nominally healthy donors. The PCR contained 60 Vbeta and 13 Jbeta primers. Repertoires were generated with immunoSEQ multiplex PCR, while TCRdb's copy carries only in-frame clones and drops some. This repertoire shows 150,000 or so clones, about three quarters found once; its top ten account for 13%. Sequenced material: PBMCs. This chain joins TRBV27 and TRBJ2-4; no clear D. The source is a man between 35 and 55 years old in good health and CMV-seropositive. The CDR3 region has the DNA TGTGGAGGCCCCAAAAACATTCAGTACTTC. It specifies CGGPKNIQYF.